Listed below are T cell receptor beta chains from one sample, sequenced in a study of T-cell memory formation after mild COVID-19. TCRdb analysed the 5' RACE reads with MiXCR anew, one entry per CDR3 protein. The repertoire includes about 360,000 distinct CDR3 sequences, around 14% of them detected once, and 22% sits in the top ten. Source material: PBMCs or a T cell subset sorted from them (not recorded which). Receptor source: a man aged 18 to 30 who had mild COVID-19 (a few samples of this study predate the infection). Cell type and time point are not known. Each CDR3 is given with its conserved first and last residue. A D gene is named only where the DNA matches it firmly. Clone size is stated in some rows and not others, as once, few, many or a class when expanded.

size: few
J: TRBJ2-3
D: -
V: TRBV6-5
CDR3: CASSRVPGGSTDTQYF
DNA: TGTGCCAGCAGCCGAGTACCCGGGGGTAGCACAGATACGCAGTATTTT

size: -
J: TRBJ1-2
D: -
V: TRBV27
CDR3: CASSSRGGWGYTF
DNA: TGTGCCAGCAGCTCCCGCGGAGGTTGGGGCTACACCTTC

size: -
J: TRBJ2-1
D: TRBD1
V: TRBV6-5
CDR3: CATGTGSDEQFF
DNA: TGTGCCACCGGGACAGGGTCGGATGAGCAGTTCTTC

size: -
J: TRBJ2-1
D: TRBD2
V: TRBV6-5
CDR3: CASSLAGAGYNEQFF
DNA: TGTGCCAGCAGCTTAGCGGGGGCAGGGTACAATGAGCAGTTCTTC

size: many
J: TRBJ2-1
D: -
V: TRBV5-1
CDR3: CASSLTVPRGNEQFF
DNA: TGCGCCAGCAGCTTGACAGTTCCCCGGGGGAATGAGCAGTTCTTC

size: -
J: TRBJ2-1
D: -
V: TRBV20-1
CDR3: CSARVIGRENEQFF
DNA: TGCAGTGCTAGAGTGATTGGCAGGGAGAATGAGCAGTTCTTC

size: few
J: TRBJ1-6
D: -
V: TRBV7-8
CDR3: CASRSLLPGRTNSPLHF
DNA: TGTGCCAGCCGCTCTCTCCTCCCGGGCCGAACGAATTCACCCCTCCACTTT

size: many
J: TRBJ2-5
D: -
V: TRBV5-1
CDR3: CASSFSRGEETQYF
DNA: TGCGCCAGCAGCTTTAGCCGCGGTGAAGAGACCCAGTACTTC

size: many
J: TRBJ1-1
D: TRBD1
V: TRBV7-2
CDR3: CASSLAGAGGRSTEAFF
DNA: TGTGCCAGCAGCTTAGCGGGGGCAGGGGGCCGTAGCACTGAAGCTTTCTTT

size: few
J: TRBJ1-1
D: -
V: TRBV5-1
CDR3: CASSRGLGGHTFF
DNA: TGCGCCAGCAGTAGGGGACTAGGGGGACATACTTTCTTT

size: -
J: TRBJ1-3
D: TRBD1
V: TRBV7-2
CDR3: CASSDRAGNTIYF
DNA: TGTGCCAGCAGTGACAGGGCTGGAAACACCATATATTTT

size: few
J: TRBJ2-3
D: -
V: TRBV3-1
CDR3: CASSQEGALGTDTQYF
DNA: TGTGCCAGCAGCCAAGAGGGGGCCTTGGGGACAGATACGCAGTATTTT

size: few
J: TRBJ1-4
D: -
V: TRBV9
CDR3: CASSPLGANEKLFF
DNA: TGTGCCAGCAGCCCGCTCGGGGCCAATGAAAAACTGTTTTTT

size: few
J: TRBJ2-1
D: TRBD1
V: TRBV29-1
CDR3: CVGVGDRLNEQFF
DNA: TGCGTCGGGGTCGGGGACAGGCTCAATGAGCAGTTCTTC

size: -
J: TRBJ2-1
D: -
V: TRBV7-6
CDR3: CASSSTGAYNEQFF
DNA: TGTGCCAGCAGCTCCACGGGGGCCTACAATGAGCAGTTCTTC

size: -
J: TRBJ2-1
D: TRBD1
V: TRBV6-5
CDR3: CASSAGTGRNEQFF
DNA: TGTGCCAGCAGTGCGGGGACAGGGAGGAATGAGCAGTTCTTC

size: -
J: TRBJ2-2
D: -
V: TRBV7-2
CDR3: CASSFTPIGGTGELFF
DNA: TGTGCCAGCAGCTTCACCCCCATTGGGGGCACCGGGGAGCTGTTTTTT

size: -
J: TRBJ2-3
D: -
V: TRBV12-3/TRBV12-4
CDR3: CASSRAGGGHDTQYF
DNA: TGTGCCAGCAGCCGAGCCGGAGGGGGGCATGATACGCAGTATTTT

size: once
J: TRBJ1-1
D: -
V: TRBV27
CDR3: CASSSNTGGWHTEAFF
DNA: TGTGCCAGCAGTTCGAATACCGGGGGTTGGCACACTGAAGCTTTCTTT

size: few
J: TRBJ1-1
D: -
V: TRBV5-1
CDR3: CASSLQVWEGTEAFF
DNA: TGCGCCAGCAGTCTACAGGTGTGGGAGGGGACTGAAGCTTTCTTT